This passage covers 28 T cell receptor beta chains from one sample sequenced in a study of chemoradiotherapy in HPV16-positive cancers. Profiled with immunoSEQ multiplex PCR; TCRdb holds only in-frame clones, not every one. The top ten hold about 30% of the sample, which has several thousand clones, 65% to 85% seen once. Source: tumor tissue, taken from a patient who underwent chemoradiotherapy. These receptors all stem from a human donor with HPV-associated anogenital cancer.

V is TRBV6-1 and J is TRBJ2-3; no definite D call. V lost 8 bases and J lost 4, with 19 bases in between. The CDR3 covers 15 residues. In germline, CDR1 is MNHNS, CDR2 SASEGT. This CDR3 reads CASSPLPSAADTQYF. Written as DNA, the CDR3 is TGTGCCAGCTCCCCCCTCCCCTCGGCGGCAGATACGCAGTATTTT.

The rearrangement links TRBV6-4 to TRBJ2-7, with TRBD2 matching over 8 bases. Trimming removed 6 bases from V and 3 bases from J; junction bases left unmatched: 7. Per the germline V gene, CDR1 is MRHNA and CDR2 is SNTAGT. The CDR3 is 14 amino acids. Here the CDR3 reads CASSGLAGDYEQYF. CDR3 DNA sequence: TGTGCCAGCAGCGGTCTAGCGGGTGACTACGAGCAGTACTTC.

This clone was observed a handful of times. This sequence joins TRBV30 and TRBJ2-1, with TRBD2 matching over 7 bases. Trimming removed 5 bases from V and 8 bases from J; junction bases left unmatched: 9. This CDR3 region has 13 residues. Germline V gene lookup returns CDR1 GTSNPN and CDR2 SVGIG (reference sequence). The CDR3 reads CAWSSGQEDEQFF. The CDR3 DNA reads TGTGCCTGGTCTAGCGGCCAGGAGGATGAGCAGTTCTTC.

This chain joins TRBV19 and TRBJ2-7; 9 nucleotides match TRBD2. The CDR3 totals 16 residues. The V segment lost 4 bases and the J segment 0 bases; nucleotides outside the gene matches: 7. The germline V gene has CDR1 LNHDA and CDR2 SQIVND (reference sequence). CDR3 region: CASSTGTSSFSYEQYF. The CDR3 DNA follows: TGTGCCAGTAGTACCGGGACTAGCTCCTTCTCCTACGAGCAGTACTTC.

The CDR3 protein is CASSLDPGVNTEAFF. The CDR3 nucleotides read TGTGCCAGCAGCTTAGATCCGGGGGTGAACACTGAAGCTTTCTTT. The genes are TRBV7-9 and TRBJ1-1, with D tentatively TRBD1 (5 bases). With 1 base removed from V and 0 bases from J, the gap between germline ends came to 9 bases. The CDR3 sequence is 15 residues long. In germline, CDR1 is SEHNR, CDR2 FQNEAQ (reference sequence).

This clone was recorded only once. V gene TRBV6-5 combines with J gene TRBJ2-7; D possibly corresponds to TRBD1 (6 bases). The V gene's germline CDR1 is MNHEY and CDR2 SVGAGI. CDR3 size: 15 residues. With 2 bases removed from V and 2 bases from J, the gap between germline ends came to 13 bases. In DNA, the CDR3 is TGTGCCAGCAGTTACGTACAGGGAGTAACCTACGAGCAGTACTTC. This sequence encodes CASSYVQGVTYEQYF.

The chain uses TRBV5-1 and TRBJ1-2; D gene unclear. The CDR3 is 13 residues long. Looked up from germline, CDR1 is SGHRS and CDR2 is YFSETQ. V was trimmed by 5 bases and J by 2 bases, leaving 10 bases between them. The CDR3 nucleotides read TGCGCCAGCAGGCAAACGGCGAACTATGGCTACACCTTC. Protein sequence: CASRQTANYGYTF. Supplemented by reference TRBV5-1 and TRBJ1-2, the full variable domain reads KAGVTQTPRYLIKTRGQQVTLSCSPISGHRSVSWYQQTPGQGLQFLFEYFSETQRNKGNFPGRFSGRQFSNSRSEMNVSTLELGDSALYLCASRQTANYGYTFGSGTRLTVV.

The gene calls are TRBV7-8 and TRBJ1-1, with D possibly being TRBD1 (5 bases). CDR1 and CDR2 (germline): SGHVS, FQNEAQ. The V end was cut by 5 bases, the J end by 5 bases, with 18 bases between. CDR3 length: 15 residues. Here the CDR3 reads CASSASGLRWTEAFF. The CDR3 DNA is TGTGCCAGCAGCGCGTCGGGACTCCGCTGGACTGAAGCTTTCTTT.

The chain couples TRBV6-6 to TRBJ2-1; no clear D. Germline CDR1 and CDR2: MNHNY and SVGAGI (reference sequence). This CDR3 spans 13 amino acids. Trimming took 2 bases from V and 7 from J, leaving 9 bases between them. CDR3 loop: CASSYRGGNEQFF. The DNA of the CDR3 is TGTGCCAGCAGTTACAGAGGCGGAAATGAGCAGTTCTTC.

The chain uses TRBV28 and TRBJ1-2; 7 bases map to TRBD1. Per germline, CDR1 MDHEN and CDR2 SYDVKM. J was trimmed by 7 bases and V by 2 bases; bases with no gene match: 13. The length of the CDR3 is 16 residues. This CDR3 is CASSLGGGQSGSGYTF. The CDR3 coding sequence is TGTGCCAGCAGTTTAGGGGGGGGACAGTCGGGCAGTGGCTACACCTTC.

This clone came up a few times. The CDR3 here is CASSYLQGPYEQYF. In DNA, the CDR3 is TGTGCCAGCAGTTACCTGCAGGGGCCTTACGAGCAGTACTTC. V usage is TRBV6-5 and J usage is TRBJ2-7; D may be TRBD1 (6 bases). The V end was cut by 2 bases, the J end by 4 bases, with 12 bases between. There are 14 residues in the CDR3. CDR1 is MNHEY and CDR2 is SVGAGI in the germline V gene.

This chain's CDR3 is CAWSTIGTGNEQYF. The CDR3 DNA follows: TGTGCCTGGAGTACCATCGGGACAGGGAACGAGCAGTACTTC. This sequence joins TRBV30 and TRBJ2-7; 9 nucleotides match TRBD1. From germline, CDR1 is GTSNPN and CDR2 SVGIG (reference sequence). J was trimmed by 5 bases and V by 2 bases; bases with no gene match: 7. This CDR3 comprises 14 residues.

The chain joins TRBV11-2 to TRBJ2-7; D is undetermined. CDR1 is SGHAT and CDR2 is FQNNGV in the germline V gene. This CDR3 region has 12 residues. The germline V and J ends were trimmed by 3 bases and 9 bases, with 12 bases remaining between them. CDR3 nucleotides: TGTGCCAGCAGCTTCCTCCCTCCGGCGCAGTACTTC. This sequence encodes CASSFLPPAQYF.

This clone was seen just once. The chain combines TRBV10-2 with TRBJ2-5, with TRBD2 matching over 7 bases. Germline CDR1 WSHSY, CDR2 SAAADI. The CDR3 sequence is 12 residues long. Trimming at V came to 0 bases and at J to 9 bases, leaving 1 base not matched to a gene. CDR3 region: CASSESGRAQYF. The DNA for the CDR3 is TGCGCCAGCAGTGAGTCGGGGAGGGCCCAGTACTTC.

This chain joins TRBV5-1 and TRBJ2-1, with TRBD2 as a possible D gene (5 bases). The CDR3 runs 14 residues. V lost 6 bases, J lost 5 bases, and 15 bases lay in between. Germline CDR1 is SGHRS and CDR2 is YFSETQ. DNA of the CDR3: TGCGCCAGCACCCCCTCGGGGAATCACAATGAGCAGTTCTTC. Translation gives CASTPSGNHNEQFF.

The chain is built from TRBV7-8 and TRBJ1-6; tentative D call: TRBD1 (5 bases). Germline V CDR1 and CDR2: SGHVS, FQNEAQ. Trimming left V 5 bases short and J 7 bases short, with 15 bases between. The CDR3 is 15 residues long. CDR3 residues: CASSQGGIVNSPLHF. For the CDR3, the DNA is TGTGCCAGCAGCCAGGGAGGTATTGTGAATTCACCCCTCCACTTT. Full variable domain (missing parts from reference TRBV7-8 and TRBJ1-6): GAGVSQSPRYKVAKRGQDVALRCDPISGHVSLFWYQQALGQGPEFLTYFQNEAQLDKSGLPSDRFFAERPEGSVSTLKIQRTQQEDSAVYLCASSQGGIVNSPLHFGNGTRLTVT.

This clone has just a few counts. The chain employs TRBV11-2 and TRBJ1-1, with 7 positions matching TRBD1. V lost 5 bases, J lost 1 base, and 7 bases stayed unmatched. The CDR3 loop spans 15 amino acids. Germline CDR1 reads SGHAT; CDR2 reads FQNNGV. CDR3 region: CASSARQGRNTEAFF. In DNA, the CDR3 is TGTGCCAGCAGCGCCAGACAGGGCAGGAACACTGAAGCTTTCTTT.

The CDR3 region is CASSIGGGLTDTQYF. The CDR3 coding sequence is TGTGCCAGTAGTATAGGTGGGGGGCTCACAGATACGCAGTATTTT. The chain joins TRBV19 to TRBJ2-3, with D perhaps TRBD1 or TRBD2 (6 bases each). Germline loops: CDR1 LNHDA, CDR2 SQIVND (reference sequence). The length of the CDR3 is 15 residues. V dropped 1 base and J dropped 2 bases, with 10 bases sitting between them.

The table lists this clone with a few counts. The CDR3 region is CASSDGGKVAEAFF. The CDR3 DNA reads TGCGCCAGCAGTGACGGGGGGAAGGTGGCTGAAGCTTTCTTT. The rearrangement joins TRBV10-1 to TRBJ1-1; perhaps TRBD1 as D (5 bases). V was pared by 3 bases and J by 6 bases, with 14 bases between. The CDR3 loop spans 14 amino acids. Germline CDR1 and CDR2: WNHNN and SYGVQD (reference sequence).

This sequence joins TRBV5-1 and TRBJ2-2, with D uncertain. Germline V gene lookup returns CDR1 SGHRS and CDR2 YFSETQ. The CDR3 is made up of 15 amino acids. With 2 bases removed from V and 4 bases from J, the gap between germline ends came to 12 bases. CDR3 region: CASSLGSSGTGELFF. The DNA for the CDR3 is TGCGCCAGCAGCTTAGGGTCATCGGGCACCGGGGAGCTGTTTTTT.

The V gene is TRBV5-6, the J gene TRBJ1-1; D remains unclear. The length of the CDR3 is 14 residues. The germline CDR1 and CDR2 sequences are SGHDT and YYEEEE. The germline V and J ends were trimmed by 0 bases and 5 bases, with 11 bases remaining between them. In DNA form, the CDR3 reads TGTGCCAGCAGCTTGGTCAGCCCCGGAACTGAAGCTTTCTTT. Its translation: CASSLVSPGTEAFF.

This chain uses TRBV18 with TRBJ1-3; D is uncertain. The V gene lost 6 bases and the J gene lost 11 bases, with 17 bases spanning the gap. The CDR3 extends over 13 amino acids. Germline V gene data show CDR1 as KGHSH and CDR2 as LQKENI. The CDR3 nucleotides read TGTGCCAGCTCCCCGGACGGAGGCTTGGCCATATATTTT. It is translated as CASSPDGGLAIYF.

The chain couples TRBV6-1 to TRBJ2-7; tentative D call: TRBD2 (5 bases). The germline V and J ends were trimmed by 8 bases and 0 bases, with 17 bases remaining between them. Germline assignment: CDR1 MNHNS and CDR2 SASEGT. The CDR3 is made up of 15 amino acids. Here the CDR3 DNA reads TGTGCCAGCTCCTACCCAGCGGCCCGCTCCTACGAGCAGTACTTC. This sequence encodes CASSYPAARSYEQYF.

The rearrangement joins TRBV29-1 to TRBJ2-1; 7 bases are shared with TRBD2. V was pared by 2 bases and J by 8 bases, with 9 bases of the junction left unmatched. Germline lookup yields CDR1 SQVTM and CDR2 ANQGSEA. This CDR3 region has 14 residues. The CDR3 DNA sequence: TGCAGCGTTGAAATAGGCGGGAGAGTTTATGAGCAGTTCTTC. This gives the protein CSVEIGGRVYEQFF.

CDR3 in amino acids: CASSLQGAGYTF. The DNA of the CDR3 is TGTGCCAGCAGTTTACAGGGGGCAGGCTACACCTTC. The chain recombines TRBV6-5 with TRBJ1-2; 9 bases line up with TRBD1. The CDR3 covers 12 residues. Per the germline V gene, CDR1 is MNHEY and CDR2 is SVGAGI. Germline trimming cut 4 bases from V and 8 bases from J; bases unmatched to any gene: 2.

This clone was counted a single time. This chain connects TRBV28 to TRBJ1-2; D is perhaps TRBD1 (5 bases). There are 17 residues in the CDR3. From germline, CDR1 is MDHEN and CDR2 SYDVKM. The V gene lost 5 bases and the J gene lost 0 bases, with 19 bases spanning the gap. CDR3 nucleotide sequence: TGTGCCAGCAGTCTTCCGGGACTCCGGGGCCCTAACTATGGCTACACCTTC. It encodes CASSLPGLRGPNYGYTF.

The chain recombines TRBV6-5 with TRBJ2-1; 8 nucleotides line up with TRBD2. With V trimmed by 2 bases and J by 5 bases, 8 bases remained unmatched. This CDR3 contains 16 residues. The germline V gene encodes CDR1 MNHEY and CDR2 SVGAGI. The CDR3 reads CASSYGRLAGHNEQFF. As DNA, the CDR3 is TGTGCCAGCAGTTACGGTCGGCTAGCGGGCCACAATGAGCAGTTCTTC.

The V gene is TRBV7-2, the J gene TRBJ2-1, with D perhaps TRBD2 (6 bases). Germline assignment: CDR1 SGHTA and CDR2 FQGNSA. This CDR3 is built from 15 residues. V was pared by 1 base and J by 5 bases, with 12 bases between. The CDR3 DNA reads TGTGCCAGCAGCTTAGTCGAATCGGGAGACAATGAGCAGTTCTTC. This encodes CASSLVESGDNEQFF. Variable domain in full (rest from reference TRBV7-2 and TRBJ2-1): GAGVSQSPSNKVTEKGKDVELRCDPISGHTALYWYRQSLGQGLEFLIYFQGNSAPDKSGLPSDRFSAERTGGSVSTLTIQRTQQEDSAVYLCASSLVESGDNEQFFGPGTRLTVL.